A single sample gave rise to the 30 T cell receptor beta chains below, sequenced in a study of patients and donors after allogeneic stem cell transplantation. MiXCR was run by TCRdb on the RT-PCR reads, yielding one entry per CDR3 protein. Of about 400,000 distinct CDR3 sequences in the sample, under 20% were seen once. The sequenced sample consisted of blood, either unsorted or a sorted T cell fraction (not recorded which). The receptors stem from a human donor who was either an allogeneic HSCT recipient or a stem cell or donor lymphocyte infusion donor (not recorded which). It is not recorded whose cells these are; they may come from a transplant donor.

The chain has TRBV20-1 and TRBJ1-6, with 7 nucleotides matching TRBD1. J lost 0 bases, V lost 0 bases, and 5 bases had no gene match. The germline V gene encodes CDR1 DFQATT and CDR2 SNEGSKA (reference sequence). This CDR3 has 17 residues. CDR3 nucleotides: TGCAGTGCTAGAGATCGACAGGGCCTCTCCTATAATTCACCCCTCCACTTT. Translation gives CSARDRQGLSYNSPLHF.

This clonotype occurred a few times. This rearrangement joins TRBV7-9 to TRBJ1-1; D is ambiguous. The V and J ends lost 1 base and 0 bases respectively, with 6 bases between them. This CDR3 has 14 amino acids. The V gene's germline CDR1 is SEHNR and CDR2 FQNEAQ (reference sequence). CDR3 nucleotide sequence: TGTGCCAGCAGCTTAGTATCGCTGAACACTGAAGCTTTCTTT. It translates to CASSLVSLNTEAFF.

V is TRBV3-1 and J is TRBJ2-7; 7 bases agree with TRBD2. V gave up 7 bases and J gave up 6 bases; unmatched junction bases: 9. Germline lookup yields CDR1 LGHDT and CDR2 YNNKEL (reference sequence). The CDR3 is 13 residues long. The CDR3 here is CASNSNGGSEQYF. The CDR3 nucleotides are TGTGCCAGCAACTCCAACGGGGGGAGCGAGCAGTACTTC.

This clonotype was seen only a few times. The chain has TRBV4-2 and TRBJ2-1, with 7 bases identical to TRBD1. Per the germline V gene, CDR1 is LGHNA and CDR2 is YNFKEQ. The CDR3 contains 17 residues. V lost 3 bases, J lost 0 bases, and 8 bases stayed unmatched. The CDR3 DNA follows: TGTGCCAGCAGCCATTCACTCCGGGACAGCTCCTACAATGAGCAGTTCTTC. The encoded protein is CASSHSLRDSSYNEQFF.

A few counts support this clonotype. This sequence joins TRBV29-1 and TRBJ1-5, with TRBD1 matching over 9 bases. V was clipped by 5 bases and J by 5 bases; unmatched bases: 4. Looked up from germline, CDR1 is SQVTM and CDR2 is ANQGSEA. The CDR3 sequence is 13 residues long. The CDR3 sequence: CSVTGGADQPQHF. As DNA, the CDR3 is TGCAGCGTTACAGGGGGCGCCGATCAGCCCCAGCATTTT.

The chain's CDR3 is CASSLVGESSYEQYF. In DNA, the CDR3 is TGTGCCAGCAGTTTAGTGGGGGAGAGCTCCTACGAGCAGTACTTC. This rearrangement joins TRBV27 to TRBJ2-7; the D gene could be TRBD1 or TRBD2 (5 bases each). The germline gives CDR1 MNHEY, CDR2 SMNVEV (reference sequence). The CDR3 sequence is 15 residues long. Between the trimmed V and J ends, which lost 2 bases and 0 bases, there was a span of 11 bases.

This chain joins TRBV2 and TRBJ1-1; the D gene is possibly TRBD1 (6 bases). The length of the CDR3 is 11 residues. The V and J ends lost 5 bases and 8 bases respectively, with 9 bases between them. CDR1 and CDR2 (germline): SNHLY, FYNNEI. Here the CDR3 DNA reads TGTGCCAGCAGTATTGACAGGGAAGCTTTCTTT. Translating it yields CASSIDREAFF.

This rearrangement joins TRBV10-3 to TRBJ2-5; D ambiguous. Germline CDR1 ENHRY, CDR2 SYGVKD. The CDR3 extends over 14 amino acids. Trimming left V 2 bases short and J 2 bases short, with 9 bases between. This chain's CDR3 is CAISETRQQETQYF. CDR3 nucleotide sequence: TGTGCCATCAGTGAGACCCGACAACAAGAGACCCAGTACTTC.

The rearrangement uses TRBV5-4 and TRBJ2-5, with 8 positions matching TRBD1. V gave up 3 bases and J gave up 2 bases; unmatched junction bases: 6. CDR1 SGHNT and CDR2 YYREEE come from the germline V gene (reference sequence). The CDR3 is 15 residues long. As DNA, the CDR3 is TGTGCCAGCAGCTCACGGGACAGGCCACAAGAGACCCAGTACTTC. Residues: CASSSRDRPQETQYF.

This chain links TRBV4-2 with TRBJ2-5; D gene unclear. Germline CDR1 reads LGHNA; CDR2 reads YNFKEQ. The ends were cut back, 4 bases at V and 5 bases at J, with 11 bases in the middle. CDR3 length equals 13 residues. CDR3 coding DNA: TGTGCCAGCAGCCGAGGACCTGGGGAGACCCAGTACTTC. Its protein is CASSRGPGETQYF.

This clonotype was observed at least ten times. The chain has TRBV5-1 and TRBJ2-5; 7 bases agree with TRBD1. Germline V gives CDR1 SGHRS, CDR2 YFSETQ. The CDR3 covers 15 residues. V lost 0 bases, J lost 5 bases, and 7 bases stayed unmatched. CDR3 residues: CASSLGDRARETQYF. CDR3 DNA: TGCGCCAGCAGCTTGGGCGACAGGGCGAGGGAGACCCAGTACTTC.

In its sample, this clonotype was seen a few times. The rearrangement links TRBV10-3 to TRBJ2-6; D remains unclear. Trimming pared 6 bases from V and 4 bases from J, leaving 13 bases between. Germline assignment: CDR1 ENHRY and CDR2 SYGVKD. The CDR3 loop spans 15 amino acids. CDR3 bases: TGTGCCATCAGATCTACCGGAAGGGGGGCCAACGTCCTGACTTTC. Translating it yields CAIRSTGRGANVLTF.

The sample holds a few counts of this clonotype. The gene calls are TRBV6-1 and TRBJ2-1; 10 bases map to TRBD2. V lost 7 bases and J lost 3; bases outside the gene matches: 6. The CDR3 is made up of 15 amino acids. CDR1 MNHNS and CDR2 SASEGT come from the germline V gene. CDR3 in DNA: TGTGCCAGCACTTTAAGACTAGCGGGCTACAATGAGCAGTTCTTC. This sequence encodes CASTLRLAGYNEQFF.

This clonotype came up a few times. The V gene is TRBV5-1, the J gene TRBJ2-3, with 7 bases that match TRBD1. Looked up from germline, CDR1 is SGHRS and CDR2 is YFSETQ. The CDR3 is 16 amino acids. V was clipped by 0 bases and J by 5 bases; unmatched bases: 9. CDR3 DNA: TGCGCCAGCAGCTTGGGAGGTTGGGACAGCCGAGATACGCAGTATTTT. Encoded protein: CASSLGGWDSRDTQYF.

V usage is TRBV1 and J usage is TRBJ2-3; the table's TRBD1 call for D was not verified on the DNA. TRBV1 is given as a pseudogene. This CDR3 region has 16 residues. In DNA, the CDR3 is TGCACCAGCAGCCAAGGCGGGGGGTCGAACACAGATACGCAGTATTTT. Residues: CTSSQGGGSNTDTQYF.

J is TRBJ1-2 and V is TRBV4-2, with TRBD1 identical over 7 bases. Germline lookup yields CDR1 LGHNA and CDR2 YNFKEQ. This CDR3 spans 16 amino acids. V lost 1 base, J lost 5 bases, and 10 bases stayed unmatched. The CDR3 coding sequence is TGTGCCAGCAGCCAAGTCACAGGGGATTTTGGGTATGGCTACACCTTC. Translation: CASSQVTGDFGYGYTF.

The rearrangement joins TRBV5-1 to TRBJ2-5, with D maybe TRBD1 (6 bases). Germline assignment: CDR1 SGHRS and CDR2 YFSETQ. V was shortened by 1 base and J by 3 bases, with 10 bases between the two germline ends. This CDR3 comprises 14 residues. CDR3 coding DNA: TGCGCCAGCAGCTTGCGGCCAGGGGAAGAGACCCAGTACTTC. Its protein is CASSLRPGEETQYF.

For the CDR3, the DNA is TGCGCCAGCAGCTTGGAAGCAGGGGAGTATGGCTACACCTTC. Its protein product is CASSLEAGEYGYTF. The chain uses TRBV5-1 and TRBJ1-2; D possibly corresponds to TRBD1 (6 bases). Trimming cost V 0 bases and J 5 bases, with 11 bases left between them. This CDR3 has 14 amino acids. CDR1 and CDR2 from the germline V gene are SGHRS and YFSETQ.

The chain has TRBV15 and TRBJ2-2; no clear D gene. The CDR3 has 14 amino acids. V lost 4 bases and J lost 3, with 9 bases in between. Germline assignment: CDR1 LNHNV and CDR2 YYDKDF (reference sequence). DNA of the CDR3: TGTGCCACCAGCACCGACGGGTACACCGGGGAGCTGTTTTTT. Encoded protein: CATSTDGYTGELFF.

In DNA form, the CDR3 reads TGTGCCACCAGCAGAGACGAGGGCGGGAGCTCTCTCGAGCAGTACTTC. This sequence encodes CATSRDEGGSSLEQYF. This chain links TRBV15 with TRBJ2-7; TRBD2 matches at 7 bases. V was pared by 0 bases and J by 6 bases, with 11 bases of the junction left unmatched. The CDR3 is made up of 16 amino acids. From germline, CDR1 is LNHNV and CDR2 YYDKDF (reference sequence).

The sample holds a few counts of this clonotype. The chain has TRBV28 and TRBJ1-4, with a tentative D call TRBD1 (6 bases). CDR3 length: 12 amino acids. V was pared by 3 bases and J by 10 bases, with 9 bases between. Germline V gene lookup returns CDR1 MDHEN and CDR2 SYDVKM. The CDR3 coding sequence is TGTGCCAGCAGTTTCCGGGGGGCAAAACTGTTTTTT. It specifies CASSFRGAKLFF.

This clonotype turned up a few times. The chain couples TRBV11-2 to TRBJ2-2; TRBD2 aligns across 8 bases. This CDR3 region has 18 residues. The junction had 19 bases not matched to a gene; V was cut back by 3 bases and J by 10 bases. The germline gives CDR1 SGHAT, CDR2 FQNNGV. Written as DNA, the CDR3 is TGTGCCAGCAGCTTGAGAGCGGGAGTTGGGGGAATTGGCCTGGAGCTGTTTTTT. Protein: CASSLRAGVGGIGLELFF.

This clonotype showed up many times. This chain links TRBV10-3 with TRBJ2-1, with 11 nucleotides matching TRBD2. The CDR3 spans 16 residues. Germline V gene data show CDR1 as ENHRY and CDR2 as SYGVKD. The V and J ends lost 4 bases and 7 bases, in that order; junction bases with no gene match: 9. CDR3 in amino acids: CAISGRSGRAPNEQFF. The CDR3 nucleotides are TGTGCCATCAGTGGTCGTAGCGGGAGGGCCCCGAATGAGCAGTTCTTC.

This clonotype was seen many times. This CDR3 reads CAMRSPDNYEQYF. The CDR3 nucleotides are TGTGCCATGCGTTCACCAGACAACTACGAGCAGTACTTC. The chain uses TRBV10-3 and TRBJ2-7; D ambiguous. V was pared by 9 bases and J by 3 bases, with 15 bases between. From germline, CDR1 is ENHRY and CDR2 SYGVKD. The CDR3 is 13 residues long.

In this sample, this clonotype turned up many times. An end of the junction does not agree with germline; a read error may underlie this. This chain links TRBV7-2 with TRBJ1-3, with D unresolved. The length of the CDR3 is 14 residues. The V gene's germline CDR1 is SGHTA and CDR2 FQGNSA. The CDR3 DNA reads TGTGCCAGCAGTTTAGGTGGAGCTGGAAACACCATATATTTT. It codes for CASSLGGAGNTIYF.

CDR3 DNA sequence: TGTGCCAGCAGCCCCGAGGGTAGGGGGCCCACAGATACGCAGTATTTT. It translates to CASSPEGRGPTDTQYF. The rearrangement uses TRBV9 and TRBJ2-3; 7 bases fit TRBD1. The length of the CDR3 is 16 residues. CDR1 SGDLS and CDR2 YYNGEE come from the germline V gene. J lost 2 bases, V lost 4 bases, and 10 bases had no gene match. The full variable domain, with the rest looked up from reference TRBV9 and TRBJ2-3, is DSGVTQTPKHLITATGQRVTLRCSPRSGDLSVYWYQQSLDQGLQFLIQYYNGEERAKGNILERFSAQQFPDLHSELNLSSLELGDSALYFCASSPEGRGPTDTQYFGPGTRLTVL.

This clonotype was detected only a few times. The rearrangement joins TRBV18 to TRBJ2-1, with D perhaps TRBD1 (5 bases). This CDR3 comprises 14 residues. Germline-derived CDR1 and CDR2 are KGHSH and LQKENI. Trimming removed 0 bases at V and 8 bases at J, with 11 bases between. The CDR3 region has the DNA TGTGCCAGCTCACCACCGGGGCGGAGCGATGAGCAGTTCTTC. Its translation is CASSPPGRSDEQFF.

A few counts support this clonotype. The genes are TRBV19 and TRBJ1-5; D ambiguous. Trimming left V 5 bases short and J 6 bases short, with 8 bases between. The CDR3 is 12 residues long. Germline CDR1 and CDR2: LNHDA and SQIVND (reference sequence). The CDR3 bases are TGTGCCAGTAGTGGGGAAGCTCAGCCCCAGCATTTT. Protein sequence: CASSGEAQPQHF.

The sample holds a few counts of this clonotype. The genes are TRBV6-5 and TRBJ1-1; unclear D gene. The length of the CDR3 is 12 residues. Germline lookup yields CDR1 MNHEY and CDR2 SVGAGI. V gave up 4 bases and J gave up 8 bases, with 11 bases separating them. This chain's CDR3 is CASSSGKREAFF. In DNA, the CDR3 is TGTGCCAGCAGTTCCGGAAAACGGGAAGCTTTCTTT.

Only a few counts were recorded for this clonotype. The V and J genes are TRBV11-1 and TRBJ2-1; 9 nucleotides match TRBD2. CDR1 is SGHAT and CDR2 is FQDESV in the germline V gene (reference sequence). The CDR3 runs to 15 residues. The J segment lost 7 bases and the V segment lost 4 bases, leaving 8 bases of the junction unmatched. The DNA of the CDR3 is TGTGCCAGCAGCTCCTCCGGGACTAGCCCTAATGAGCAGTTCTTC. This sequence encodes CASSSSGTSPNEQFF.